Listed here is a single T cell receptor beta chain. The junction had 11 bases not matched to a gene; V was cut back by 4 bases and J by 8 bases. The CDR3 totals 14 residues. Looked up from germline, CDR1 is SGHKS and CDR2 is YYEKEE (reference sequence). These data come from a study of blood T cell repertoires in COVID-19. Overall study context: The analysed material was cDNA or gDNA that came from T cells, B-cell-depleted T cells, or PBMCs.

In the original workflow: How many nucleated cells were present was estimated from reference gene primer amplification. Using immunoSEQ multiplex PCR, the repertoire was profiled, and TCRdb retains in-frame clones only, with some absent. That table supplies the V and J calls and clone size; D and trimming were determined from the DNA. In the table there are 150,000 or so clones, more than 80% of which are singletons. This clonotype was sampled from a man aged 45 to 65 who had recovered from COVID-19. The chain combines TRBV5-5 with TRBJ1-1; 7 nucleotides agree with TRBD1. Sequencing used PBMCs or T cells enriched from blood (not recorded which). Here the CDR3 reads CASSVIPRGTEAFF. The CDR3 DNA reads TGTGCCAGCAGCGTAATCCCCAGGGGGACAGAAGCTTTCTTT.